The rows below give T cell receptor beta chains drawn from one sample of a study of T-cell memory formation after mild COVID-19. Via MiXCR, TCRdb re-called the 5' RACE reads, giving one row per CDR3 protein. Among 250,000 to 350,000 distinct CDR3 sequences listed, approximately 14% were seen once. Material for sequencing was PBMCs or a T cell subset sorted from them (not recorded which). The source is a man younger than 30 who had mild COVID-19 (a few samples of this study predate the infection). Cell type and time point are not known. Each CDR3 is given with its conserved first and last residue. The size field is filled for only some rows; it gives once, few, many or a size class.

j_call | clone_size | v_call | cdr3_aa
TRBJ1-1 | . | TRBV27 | CASSSNSETEAFF
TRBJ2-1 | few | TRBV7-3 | CASSFGTGTREQFF
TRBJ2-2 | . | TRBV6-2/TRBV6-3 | CASIPQGFTGELFF
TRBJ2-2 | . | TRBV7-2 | CASSEGLGELFF
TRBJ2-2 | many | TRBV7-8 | CASRVAGGNTGELFF
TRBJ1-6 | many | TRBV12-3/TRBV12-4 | CASSRDRGKSPLHF
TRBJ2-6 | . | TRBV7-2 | CASSLWAGTRGRGANVLTF
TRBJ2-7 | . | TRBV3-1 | CASSQDPNPGEQYF
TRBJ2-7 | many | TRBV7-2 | CASSSISAYEQYF
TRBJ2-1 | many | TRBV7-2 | CASSPRVIGEQFF
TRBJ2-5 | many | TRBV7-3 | CASSPGTSGGFETQYF
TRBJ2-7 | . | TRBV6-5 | CASSPIAELGYEQYF
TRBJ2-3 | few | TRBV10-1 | CASSDRAAGRADTQYF
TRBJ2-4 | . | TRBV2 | CASSVEQLAKNIQYF
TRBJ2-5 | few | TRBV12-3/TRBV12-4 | CASSPGPFRTQYF
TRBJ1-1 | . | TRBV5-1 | CASRQGLNTEAFF
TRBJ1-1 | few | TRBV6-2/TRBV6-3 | CATTNPGTGNTEAFF
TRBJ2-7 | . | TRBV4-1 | CASSPLQGDYEQYF
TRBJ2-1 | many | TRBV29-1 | CSVERGDYNEQFF
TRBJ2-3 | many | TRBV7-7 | CASSPGTSGGSVDTQYF
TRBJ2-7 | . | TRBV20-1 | CSARDYLSYEQYF
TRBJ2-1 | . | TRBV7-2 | CASSFMGYNEQFF
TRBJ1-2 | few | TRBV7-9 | CASSPRDYGYTF
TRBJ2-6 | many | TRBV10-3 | CAISAGTMSQSGANVLTF
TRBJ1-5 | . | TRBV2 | CASSERTENQPQHF
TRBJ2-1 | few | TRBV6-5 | CASSLAGKNNEQFF
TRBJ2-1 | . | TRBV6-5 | CASRGLAGGLSEQFF